This T cell receptor beta chain was profiled in a study of shared clonotypes between healthy human individuals. Broader study findings: Of the naive CD4 clonotypes, about 5.4% were shared across a handful of donors.

This clone was seen a handful of times. The antigen is unknown. Sorted-subset replicate PCRs used 200 ng of genomic DNA. This amount corresponded to 30,000 to 35,000 T cell genomes. Assay used: immunoSEQ multiplex PCR; TCRdb lists only in-frame clones, some missing. This table has a few hundred thousand clones, 73% appearing once. The CDR3 runs 15 residues. The V gene lost 5 bases and the J gene lost 0 bases, with 11 bases spanning the gap. Germline CDR1 and CDR2: MNHNY and SVGAGI (reference sequence). The rearrangement joins TRBV6-6 to TRBJ1-3; no definite D call. The sequence was obtained from a man aged 30 to 45 in good health. Sequencing was performed on memory CD4+ T cells sorted from blood. As for subset: CD45RA-negative fraction. The CDR3 here is CASSPRTSSGNTIYF. CDR3 nucleotides: TGTGCCAGCAGTCCTAGAACGAGCTCTGGAAACACCATATATTTT.